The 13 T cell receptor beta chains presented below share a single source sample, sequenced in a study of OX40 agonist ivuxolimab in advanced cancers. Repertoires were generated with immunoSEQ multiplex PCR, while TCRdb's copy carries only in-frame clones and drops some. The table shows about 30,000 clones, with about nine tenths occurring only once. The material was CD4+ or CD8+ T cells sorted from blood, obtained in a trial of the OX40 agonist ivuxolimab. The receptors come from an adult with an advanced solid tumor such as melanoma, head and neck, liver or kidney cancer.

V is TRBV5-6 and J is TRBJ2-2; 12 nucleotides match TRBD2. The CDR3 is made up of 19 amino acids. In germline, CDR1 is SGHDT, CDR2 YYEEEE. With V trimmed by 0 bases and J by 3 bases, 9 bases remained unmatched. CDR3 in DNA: TGTGCCAGCAGCTTGGACGCTAGCGGGAGGGTCGGGGACACCGGGGAGCTGTTTTTT. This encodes CASSLDASGRVGDTGELFF.

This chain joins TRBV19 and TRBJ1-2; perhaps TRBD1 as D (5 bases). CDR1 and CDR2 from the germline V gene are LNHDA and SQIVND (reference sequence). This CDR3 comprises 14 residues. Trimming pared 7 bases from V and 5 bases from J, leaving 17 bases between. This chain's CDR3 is CASMVVGGGYGYTF. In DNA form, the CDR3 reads TGTGCCAGTATGGTTGTGGGCGGGGGGTATGGCTACACCTTC.

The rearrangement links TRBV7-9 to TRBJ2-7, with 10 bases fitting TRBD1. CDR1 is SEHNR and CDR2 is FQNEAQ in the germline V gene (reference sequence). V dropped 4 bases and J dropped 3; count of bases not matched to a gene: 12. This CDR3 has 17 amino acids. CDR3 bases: TGTGCCAGCAGCTCCCAAACCTCGGACAGGGGGAACTACGAGCAGTACTTC. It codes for CASSSQTSDRGNYEQYF.

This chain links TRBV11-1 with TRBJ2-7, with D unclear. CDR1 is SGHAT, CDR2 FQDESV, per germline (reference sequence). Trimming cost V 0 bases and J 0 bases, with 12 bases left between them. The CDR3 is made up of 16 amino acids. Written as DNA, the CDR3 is TGTGCCAGCAGCTTAGCCTACGGGTACAGCTCCTACGAGCAGTACTTC. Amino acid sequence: CASSLAYGYSSYEQYF.

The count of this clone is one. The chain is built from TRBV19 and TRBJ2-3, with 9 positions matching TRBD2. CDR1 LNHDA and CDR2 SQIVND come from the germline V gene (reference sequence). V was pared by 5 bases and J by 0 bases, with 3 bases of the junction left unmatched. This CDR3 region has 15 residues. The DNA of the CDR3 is TGTGCCAGTAGTCAAACTAGCGGGAGCACAGATACGCAGTATTTT. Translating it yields CASSQTSGSTDTQYF.

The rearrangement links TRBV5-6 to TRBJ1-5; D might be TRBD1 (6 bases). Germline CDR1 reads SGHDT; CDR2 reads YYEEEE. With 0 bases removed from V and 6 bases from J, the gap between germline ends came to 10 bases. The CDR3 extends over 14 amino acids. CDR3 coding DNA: TGTGCCAGCAGCTTGGCGGCAGGGGTTCAGCCCCAGCATTTT. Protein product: CASSLAAGVQPQHF. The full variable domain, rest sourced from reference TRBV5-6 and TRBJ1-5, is DAGVTQSPTHLIKTRGQQVTLRCSPKSGHDTVSWYQQALGQGPQFIFQYYEEEERQRGNFPDRFSGHQFPNYSSELNVNALLLGDSALYLCASSLAAGVQPQHFGDGTRLSIL.

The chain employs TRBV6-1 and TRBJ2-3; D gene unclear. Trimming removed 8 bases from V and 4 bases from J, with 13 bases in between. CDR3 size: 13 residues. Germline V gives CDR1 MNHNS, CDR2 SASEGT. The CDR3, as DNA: TGTGCCAGCGGTCCTCCTTGGGCAGATACGCAGTATTTT. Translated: CASGPPWADTQYF.

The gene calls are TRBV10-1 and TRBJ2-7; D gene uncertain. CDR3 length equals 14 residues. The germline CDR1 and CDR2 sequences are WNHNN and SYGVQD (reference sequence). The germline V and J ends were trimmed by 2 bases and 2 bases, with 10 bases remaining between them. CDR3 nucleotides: TGCGCCAGCAGTGAGCAGCGAAGACCCTACGAGCAGTACTTC. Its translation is CASSEQRRPYEQYF.

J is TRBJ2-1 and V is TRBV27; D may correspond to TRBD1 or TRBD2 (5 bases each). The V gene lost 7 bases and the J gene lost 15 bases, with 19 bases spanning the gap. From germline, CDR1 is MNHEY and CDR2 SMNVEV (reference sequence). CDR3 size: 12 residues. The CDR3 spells CASTPDLGVWFF. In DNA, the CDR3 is TGTGCCAGCACTCCCGACCTGGGGGTTTGGTTCTTC.

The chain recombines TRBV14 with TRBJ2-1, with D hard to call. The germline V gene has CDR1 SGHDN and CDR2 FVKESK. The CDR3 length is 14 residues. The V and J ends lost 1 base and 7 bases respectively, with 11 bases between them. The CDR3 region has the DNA TGTGCCAGCAGCCAAGCCGGAAGCCCGAATGAGCAGTTCTTC. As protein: CASSQAGSPNEQFF.

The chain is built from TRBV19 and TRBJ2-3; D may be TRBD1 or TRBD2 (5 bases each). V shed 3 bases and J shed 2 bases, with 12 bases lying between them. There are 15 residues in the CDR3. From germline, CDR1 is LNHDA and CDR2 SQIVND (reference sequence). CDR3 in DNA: TGTGCCAGTAGTATCGAGGGACCCAACACAGATACGCAGTATTTT. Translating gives CASSIEGPNTDTQYF.

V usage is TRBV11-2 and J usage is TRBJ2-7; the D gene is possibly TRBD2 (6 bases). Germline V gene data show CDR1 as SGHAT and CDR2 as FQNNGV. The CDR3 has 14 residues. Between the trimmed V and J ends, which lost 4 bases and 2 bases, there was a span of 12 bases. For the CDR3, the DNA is TGTGCCAGCAGCTCCGGGACTTCCCCCTACGAGCAGTACTTC. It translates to CASSSGTSPYEQYF.

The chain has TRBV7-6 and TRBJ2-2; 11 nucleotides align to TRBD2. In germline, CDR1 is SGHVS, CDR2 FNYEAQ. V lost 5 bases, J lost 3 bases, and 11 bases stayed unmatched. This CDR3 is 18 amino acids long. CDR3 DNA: TGTGCCAGCAGCCTACTAGAAACTAGCGGGAGATACACCGGGGAGCTGTTTTTT. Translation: CASSLLETSGRYTGELFF.